Each of the 19 T cell receptor beta chains below was sequenced from the same sample in a study of blood T cells in healthy people across ages. It was with a sample-barcoded 5' primer and a J-beta primer mix that a second PCR of roughly 7 to 11 cycles was run. TCRdb re-called the 5' RACE reads with MiXCR, one entry per CDR3 protein. The data contain roughly 680,000 distinct CDR3 sequences, over 40% of them singletons. Sequenced: blood. The receptor source for this set is a woman of 80 years or more in good health.

This clonotype has only a few counts. A read error may account for a junction end that differs from germline. V and J are TRBV5-4 and TRBJ2-1, with TRBD2 matching over 8 bases. Germline loops: CDR1 SGHNT, CDR2 YYREEE (reference sequence). The CDR3 is 17 residues long. CDR3: CASTSGHGSGILNGQFF. The CDR3 nucleotides read TGTGCCAGCACCAGCGGTCATGGTAGCGGGATTCTGAATGGGCAGTTCTTC. Using reference TRBV5-4 and TRBJ2-1 for the parts outside the CDR3, the full variable domain is ETGVTQSPTHLIKTRGQQVTLRCSSQSGHNTVSWYQQALGQGPQFIFQYYREEENGRGNFPPRFSGLQFPNYSSELNVNALELDDSALYLCASTSGHGSGILNGQFFGPGTRLTVL.

The chain uses TRBV10-2 and TRBJ2-3; D uncertain. The germline V gene has CDR1 WSHSY and CDR2 SAAADI. Trimming took off 8 bases at V and 6 bases at J, with 12 bases between the two ends. The CDR3 covers 12 residues. The CDR3 reads CASCPRVDTQYF. The CDR3 DNA follows: TGCGCCAGCTGTCCAAGGGTCGATACGCAGTATTTT.

This chain uses TRBV19 with TRBJ1-4; D remains ambiguous. The CDR3 extends over 15 amino acids. Between the trimmed V and J ends, which lost 4 bases and 2 bases, there was a span of 11 bases. Germline V lookup: CDR1 LNHDA, CDR2 SQIVND (reference sequence). CDR3 sequence: CASSKLGVTNEKLFF. The CDR3 DNA sequence: TGTGCCAGTAGTAAACTGGGTGTTACTAATGAAAAACTGTTTTTT.

CDR3 sequence (DNA): TGTGCCAGCAGTCTAATCGTGGTTCACGGCAAGGGGTTTAGCGTGTCGTCGGGCTACGAGCAGTACTTC. Its protein is CASSLIVVHGKGFSVSSGYEQYF. This chain links TRBV28 with TRBJ2-7; D possibly matches TRBD1 or TRBD2 (5 bases each). CDR1 is MDHEN and CDR2 is SYDVKM in the germline V gene. The V gene lost 5 bases and the J gene lost 3 bases, with 41 bases spanning the gap. CDR3 size: 23 residues.

This clonotype showed up many times. The V and J genes are TRBV7-2 and TRBJ1-2; possible D gene TRBD1, 6 bases. CDR1 SGHTA and CDR2 FQGNSA come from the germline V gene. This CDR3 is built from 16 residues. Trimming took 2 bases from V and 0 from J, leaving 13 bases between them. The CDR3 DNA reads TGTGCCAGCAGCTTATCCGGGACACTCTCTAACTATGGCTACACCTTC. Translation gives CASSLSGTLSNYGYTF.

This clonotype was seen repeatedly, ten times or more. The V gene is TRBV20-1, the J gene TRBJ2-5, with 9 bases that match TRBD2. The J segment lost 0 bases and the V segment lost 2 bases, leaving 4 bases of the junction unmatched. CDR1 is DFQATT, CDR2 SNEGSKA, per germline (reference sequence). CDR3 length: 15 amino acids. Here the CDR3 reads CSARYPSGNQETQYF. Written as DNA, the CDR3 is TGCAGTGCTAGATATCCTAGCGGGAACCAAGAGACCCAGTACTTC.

The CDR3 DNA follows: TGCAGTGCTGTCGGGACAGGTGAGCAGTTCTTC. Protein product: CSAVGTGEQFF. The chain carries TRBV20-1 and TRBJ2-1, with TRBD1 matching over 8 bases. Germline CDR1 DFQATT, CDR2 SNEGSKA (reference sequence). With V trimmed by 5 bases and J by 9 bases, 3 bases remained unmatched. The CDR3 spans 11 residues.

This clonotype showed up just a few times. The gene calls are TRBV12-3 or TRBV12-4 and TRBJ1-1, with D hard to call. This CDR3 contains 14 residues. V was clipped by 0 bases and J by 0 bases, with 5 bases between them. The CDR3 region has the DNA TGTGCCAGCAGTTTAGCACAGATGAACACTGAAGCTTTCTTT. Residues: CASSLAQMNTEAFF.

The V and J genes are TRBV20-1 and TRBJ2-5, with 10 nucleotides matching TRBD2. The better agreement between TRBJ2-7 and the DNA end casts doubt on the J call. The germline V gene encodes CDR1 DFQATT and CDR2 SNEGSKA (reference sequence). This CDR3 contains 15 residues. The CDR3 coding sequence is TGCAGTGCTCGGGTAGCGGGGGGATCTCGTAACGAGCAGTACTTC. Protein sequence: CSARVAGGSRNEQYF.

This clonotype was detected only once. This may arise from a read error, as a much more abundant clone is one base away. The CDR3 sequence is CASSSGITDAQYF. The CDR3 DNA reads as TGCGCCAGCAGTTCGGGGATCACAGATGCGCAGTATTTT. The J gene is TRBJ2-3, the V gene TRBV10-1; tentatively, D is TRBD2 (5 bases). Looked up from germline, CDR1 is WNHNN and CDR2 is SYGVQD (reference sequence). The CDR3 totals 13 residues.

Concerning this clonotype itself: Given a much more abundant clone one base away, this may be a read error. The chain has TRBV4-1 and TRBJ2-5; no definite D call. CDR1 and CDR2 from the germline V gene are MGHRA and YSYEKL. The CDR3 is 15 residues long. The CDR3 sequence is CASSQDRRQQETLYF. The CDR3 DNA reads as TGCGCCAGCAGCCAAGATCGACGACAACAAGAGACCCTGTACTTC.

Remarks on this clonotype: This may come from a read error, since a much larger clone is one base off. V usage is TRBV10-3 and J usage is TRBJ2-1; TRBD2 agrees at 8 bases. Germline lookup yields CDR1 ENHRY and CDR2 SYGVKD. There are 17 residues in the CDR3. The junction had 16 bases not matched to a gene; V was cut back by 6 bases and J by 6 bases. In DNA form, the CDR3 reads TGTGCCATCAGGAGCCGGGAGGGCCGCAATTTCGGCAATGAGCAGTTCTTC. It translates to CAIRSREGRNFGNEQFF.

A remark on this clonotype: One junction end disagrees with the germline gene, perhaps due to a read error. This sequence joins TRBV10-3 and TRBJ2-2; 8 bases map to TRBD1. The CDR3 length is 19 residues. CDR1 is ENHRY, CDR2 SYGVKD, per germline. CDR3 sequence: CVISEPYRTGIGNTGELFF. Here the CDR3 DNA reads TGTGTCATCAGTGAGCCTTACCGGACAGGGATTGGGAACACCGGGGAGCTGTTTTTT.

With respect to this clonotype: A much larger clone differs by one base, so this may be a read error. The chain recombines TRBV6-5 with TRBJ2-1; TRBD2 matches at 7 bases. The DNA end favors TRBJ2-7, so the J call may be wrong. Germline CDR1 is MNHEY and CDR2 is SVGAGI. This CDR3 has 18 amino acids. The CDR3 region is CASSYRAGRQSSYNEQYF. The CDR3 region has the DNA TGTGCCAGCAGTTACCGAGCGGGACGTCAGAGCTCCTACAATGAGCAGTACTTC.

In this sample, this clonotype turned up once. An end of the junction does not agree with germline; a read error may underlie this. The chain is built from TRBV9 and TRBJ2-3; D assignment may be TRBD1 or TRBD2 (8 bases each). CDR1 SGDLS and CDR2 YYNGEE come from the germline V gene. CDR3 size: 15 residues. The DNA of the CDR3 is TGTGCCAGCAGCTCCCGGGGTAGCGGGACAGGTACGCAGTATTTT. Its translation is CASSSRGSGTGTQYF.

This clonotype occurred a few times. The chain recombines TRBV6-2 or TRBV6-3 with TRBJ2-5; D is perhaps TRBD1 (5 bases). V was shortened by 2 bases and J by 0 bases, with 13 bases between the two germline ends. Germline V gene lookup returns CDR1 MNHEY and CDR2 SVGEGT. The CDR3 length is 16 residues. The CDR3 DNA is TGTGCCAGCAGTTACGGAAGGGGCCCCAACCAAGAGACCCAGTACTTC. It codes for CASSYGRGPNQETQYF.

This clonotype was seen ten or more times. The J gene is TRBJ2-3, the V gene TRBV3-1; the match to TRBD2 covers 11 bases. After removal of 4 bases from V and 3 bases from J, the junction contained 6 bases not matched to a gene. Germline V gives CDR1 LGHDT, CDR2 YNNKEL (reference sequence). The CDR3 consists of 16 residues. CDR3 nucleotide sequence: TGTGCCAGCAGCCCCCGACTAGCGGGGTGGACAGATACGCAGTATTTT. Translating gives CASSPRLAGWTDTQYF.

The chain carries TRBV2 and TRBJ2-1; TRBD2 matches at 7 bases. The J segment lost 4 bases and the V segment lost 7 bases, leaving 4 bases of the junction unmatched. This CDR3 is built from 13 residues. The germline V gene has CDR1 SNHLY and CDR2 FYNNEI. In DNA, the CDR3 is TGTGCCAGCATGGTCGGGGGGTACAATGAGCAGTTCTTC. Translating gives CASMVGGYNEQFF.

The chain is built from TRBV7-2 and TRBJ1-5; 8 nucleotides agree with TRBD1. The CDR3 consists of 19 residues. V was pared by 5 bases and J by 2 bases, with 17 bases of the junction left unmatched. From germline, CDR1 is SGHTA and CDR2 FQGNSA. The CDR3 spells CASSLGGRGPLGGNQPQHF. CDR3 nucleotides: TGTGCCAGCAGCCTTGGCGGCAGGGGGCCCCTAGGTGGCAATCAGCCCCAGCATTTT.